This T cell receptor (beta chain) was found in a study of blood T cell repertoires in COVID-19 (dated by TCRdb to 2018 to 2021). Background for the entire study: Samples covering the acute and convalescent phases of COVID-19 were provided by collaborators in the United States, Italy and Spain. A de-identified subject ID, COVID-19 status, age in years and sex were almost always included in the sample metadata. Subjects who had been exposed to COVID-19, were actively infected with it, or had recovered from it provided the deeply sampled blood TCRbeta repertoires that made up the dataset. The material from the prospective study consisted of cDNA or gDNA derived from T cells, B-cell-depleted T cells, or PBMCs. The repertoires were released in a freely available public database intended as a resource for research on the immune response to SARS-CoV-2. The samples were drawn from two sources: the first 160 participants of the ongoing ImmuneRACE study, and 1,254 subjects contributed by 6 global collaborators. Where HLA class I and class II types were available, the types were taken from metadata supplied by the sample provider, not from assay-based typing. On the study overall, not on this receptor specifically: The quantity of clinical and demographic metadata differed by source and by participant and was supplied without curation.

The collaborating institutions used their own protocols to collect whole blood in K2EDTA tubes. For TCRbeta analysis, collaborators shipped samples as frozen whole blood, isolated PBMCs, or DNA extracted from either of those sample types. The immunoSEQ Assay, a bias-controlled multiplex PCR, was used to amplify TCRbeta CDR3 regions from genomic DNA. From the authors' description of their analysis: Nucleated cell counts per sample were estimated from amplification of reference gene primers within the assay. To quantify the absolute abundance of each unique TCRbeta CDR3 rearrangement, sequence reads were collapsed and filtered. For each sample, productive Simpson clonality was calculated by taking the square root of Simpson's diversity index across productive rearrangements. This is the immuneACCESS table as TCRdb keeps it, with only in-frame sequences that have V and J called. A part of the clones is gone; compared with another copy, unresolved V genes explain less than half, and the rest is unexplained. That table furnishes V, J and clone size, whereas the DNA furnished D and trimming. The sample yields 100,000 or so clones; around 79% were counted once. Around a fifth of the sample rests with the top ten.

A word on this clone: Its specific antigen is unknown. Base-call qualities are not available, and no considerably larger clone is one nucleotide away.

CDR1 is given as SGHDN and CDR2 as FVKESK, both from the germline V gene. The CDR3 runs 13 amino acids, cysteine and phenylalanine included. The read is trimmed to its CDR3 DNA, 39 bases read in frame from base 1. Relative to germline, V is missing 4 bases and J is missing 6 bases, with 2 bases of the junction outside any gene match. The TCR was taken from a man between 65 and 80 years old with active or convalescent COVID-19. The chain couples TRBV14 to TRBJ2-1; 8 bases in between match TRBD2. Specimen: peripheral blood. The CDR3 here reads CASSLGGGNEQFF. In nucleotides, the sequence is TGTGCCAGCAGCCTCGGGGGGGGCAATGAGCAGTTCTTC.